The T cell receptor (beta chain) described here comes from a study of cytotoxic CD8 clonotypes in ibrutinib-treated CLL (dated by TCRdb to the early 2020s). About the full investigation: The cohort was composed of some twelve relapsed/refractory and about 15 treatment-naive patients; IGHV unmutated status was identified in about 17 patients. Of the approximately 86 participants in the trial, roughly 26 had longitudinal samples available. On average, each sample yielded around 250,000 productive templates and over 90,000 productive rearrangements. Patients were still on ibrutinib when every remission and progressive disease sample was collected. Response samples were taken after a median of roughly eleven months on treatment, ranging from roughly 6 to 36 months. Cryopreserved peripheral blood mononuclear cells were collected at three points: before therapy, at response, and at either sustained remission or disease progression. Responses were partial in approximately 24 patients and complete in 2; after median around 65 months follow-up, around 14 stayed in remission and about twelve progressed.

The goal of deep resolution MiSeq sequencing was a depth between 1 in 1 million and 1 in 200,000 T cells, and coverage averaged 10x per clonotype. The immunoSEQ hsTCRB Kit was used to generate the TCR beta libraries. In the paper's pipeline: Data were analyzed with ImmunoSEQ Data Assistant and ImmunoSEQ Analyzer, with V, D and J genes assigned per IMGT definitions. Clonality, which ranges from 0 to 1, was calculated by subtracting the normalized Shannon entropy of productive rearrangement frequencies from one. Public clonotype analysis was restricted to overrepresented clonotypes comprising at least 0.05% of each patient's repertoire. Fewer than 15 age-matched healthy donor repertoires from immuneACCESS served as clonality controls. The source is immuneACCESS, and TCRdb retained only in-frame sequences with V and J called. Part of the clones is not carried over; for the studies checked, unresolved V genes explain less than half of this, and the remainder is unexplained. V and J calls and clone size follow that table, whereas D and trimming were derived from the DNA. Counted in this sample were roughly 97,000 clones; about 72% of them appeared once. The ten largest clones add up to about 30% of the sample.

Explained via the paper, the time point label denotes: about a year on ibrutinib. Roughly 2.2 micrograms of genomic DNA were extracted from cryopreserved PBMCs for TCR beta library preparation. High-throughput TCR beta sequencing was performed on longitudinal blood samples from CLL patients receiving ibrutinib monotherapy. The patients were enrolled in a single-center, open-label phase 2 trial of ibrutinib monotherapy. Sequences LNHDA (CDR1) and SQIVND (CDR2) are obtained from the germline V gene (reference sequence). V is reduced by 5 bases and J by 7 bases, leaving a spacing of 9 bases between them. The CDR3, cysteine through phenylalanine, is 12 amino acids long. Of all the DNA, just the CDR3 is kept, 36 bases in frame from base 1. A remark on this clone: No antigen is known for it. No base qualities exist here, and no much larger clone lies one base off it.

Study-wide conclusions, independent of this receptor: Public clonotypes were rare and either shrank or stayed stable during treatment, and the rise in clonality at ibrutinib response reflected expansion of private clonotypes. Baseline clonality exceeded that of age-matched healthy donors and correlated strongly with circulating CD8+ T-cell counts. Sampling times were not matched between patients in sustained remission and patients whose disease was progressing, and lymph node repertoires were not examined. Clonality rose at ibrutinib response, remained stable during sustained remission, and dropped back toward baseline at progression.

Recombination joined TRBV19 with TRBJ1-5; the D gene is possibly TRBD1, with 6 bases matching. The input for sequencing was PBMCs, taken after 12 months of ibrutinib treatment. The clonotype originates from a human donor with chronic lymphocytic leukemia. In nucleotides, the sequence is TGTGCCAGTAGTGGGGGGCCACAGCCCCAGCATTTT. The resulting protein is CASSGGPQPQHF.